These 10 T cell receptor beta chains came from one sample sequenced in a study of post-analysis software for immune sequencing data (dated by TCRdb to the mid-2010s). These receptors' antigens are unknown. The full study reports these points: Four to six TRBV segments, including TRBV5-6, TRBV5-1 and TRBV20-1, were significantly more frequent in patients than controls.

Libraries were constructed by PCR. These reads were obtained on an Illumina HiSeq 2500. To reduce PCR and sequencing biases, unique molecular identifiers were incorporated into the TCR beta cDNA libraries. TCRdb trimmed public reads at Q25 via fastp, called clones via MiXCR and kept in-frame beta chains. Entries are consolidated by CDR3 protein sequence, retaining the most common genes and DNA. The sample table records approximately 730,000 distinct CDR3 sequences; around 27% of these occur just once. The top ten clonotypes cover around 0.6% of the sample. Sequencing used blood. Receptors originate from a girl aged 5-17 years with multiple sclerosis.

The CDR3 here is CATSRDGSGRRYGYTF. In nucleotides, the CDR3 is TGTGCCACCAGCAGGGATGGGTCAGGGCGGCGTTATGGCTACACCTTC. The chain recombines TRBV15 with TRBJ1-2, with D perhaps matching TRBD1 (5 bases). The germline V and J ends were trimmed by 3 bases and 5 bases, with 19 bases remaining between them. Germline-derived CDR1 and CDR2 are LNHNV and YYDKDF (reference sequence). This CDR3 is 16 amino acids long. Combining the CDR3 with reference TRBV15 and TRBJ1-2 gives the whole variable domain DAMVIQNPRYQVTQFGKPVTLSCSQTLNHNVMYWYQQKSSQAPKLLFHYYDKDFNNEADTPDNFQSRRPNTSFCFLDIRSPGLGDTAMYLCATSRDGSGRRYGYTFGSGTRLTVV.

The sample holds a few counts of this clonotype. J is TRBJ2-3 and V is TRBV28; D is perhaps TRBD1 or TRBD2 (6 bases each). This CDR3 is built from 16 residues. From germline, CDR1 is MDHEN and CDR2 SYDVKM. V was cut by 2 bases and J by 6 bases, with 18 bases left in between. The DNA for the CDR3 is TGTGCCAGCAGTTTAATCTCCGGGGGCTGGGTGGATACGCAGTATTTT. Residues: CASSLISGGWVDTQYF.

The DNA of the CDR3 is TGTGCCAGCAATCTACTAGCGGGAGGATACGAGCAGTACTTC. Translation: CASNLLAGGYEQYF. This chain uses TRBV28 with TRBJ2-7, with TRBD2 identical over 12 bases. The germline V gene encodes CDR1 MDHEN and CDR2 SYDVKM. CDR3 size: 14 residues. The trim removed 7 bases at V and 4 bases at J, leaving 5 bases unmatched.

V usage is TRBV29-1 and J usage is TRBJ1-2; D remains ambiguous. In germline, CDR1 is SQVTM, CDR2 ANQGSEA. The CDR3 is 10 residues long. Trimming removed 4 bases from V and 3 bases from J, with 3 bases in between. CDR3 protein: CSVGHYGYTF. The CDR3 DNA sequence: TGCAGCGTTGGACACTATGGCTACACCTTC.

This chain links TRBV6-6 with TRBJ2-7; D could derive from TRBD1 or TRBD2 (7 bases each). The CDR3 sequence is 13 residues long. The V end was cut by 7 bases, the J end by 5 bases, with 15 bases between. The V gene's germline CDR1 is MNHNY and CDR2 SVGAGI (reference sequence). The CDR3 DNA follows: TGTGCCAGCACTCAGGGGGGGTACGACGAGCAGTACTTC. Protein: CASTQGGYDEQYF.

This clonotype was detected only a few times. This chain joins TRBV28 and TRBJ2-1; perhaps TRBD2 as D (6 bases). The germline gives CDR1 MDHEN, CDR2 SYDVKM. There are 15 residues in the CDR3. Trimming took 2 bases from V and 9 from J, leaving 17 bases between them. CDR3 DNA: TGTGCCAGCAGTTTACTTCGGGAGAGTGAGACTGAGCAGTTCTTC. Its protein product is CASSLLRESETEQFF.

This clonotype was seen only a few times. The CDR3 spells CSALRGRLAKNIQYF. The CDR3 DNA sequence: TGCAGTGCTTTACGGGGCAGGTTAGCCAAAAACATTCAGTACTTC. This sequence joins TRBV20-1 and TRBJ2-4, with D perhaps being TRBD1 or TRBD2 (5 bases each). Trimming cost V 5 bases and J 0 bases, with 14 bases left between them. CDR3 length equals 15 residues. Germline-derived CDR1 and CDR2 are DFQATT and SNEGSKA (reference sequence).

The genes are TRBV4-2 and TRBJ2-1; D is undetermined. This CDR3 region has 12 residues. The germline V gene encodes CDR1 LGHNA and CDR2 YNFKEQ. V lost 3 bases, J lost 7 bases, and 7 bases lay in between. CDR3 nucleotides: TGTGCCAGCAGCCAGAAAATTAATGAGCAGTTCTTC. Translating it yields CASSQKINEQFF.

This clonotype was detected a few times. The chain carries TRBV7-2 and TRBJ2-3, with TRBD2 matching 9 bases. Germline-derived CDR1 and CDR2 are SGHTA and FQGNSA. The J segment lost 0 bases and the V segment lost 5 bases, leaving 9 bases of the junction unmatched. The CDR3 runs 17 residues. CDR3 DNA sequence: TGTGCCAGCAGCAACAGCGGACTAGCGTCTAGCACAGATACGCAGTATTTT. It is translated as CASSNSGLASSTDTQYF.

V and J are TRBV28 and TRBJ2-7; TRBD1 is a possible D gene (5 bases). The CDR3 has 13 residues. Germline V gene sequence: CDR1 MDHEN, CDR2 SYDVKM. Trimming cost V 2 bases and J 7 bases, with 12 bases left between them. The CDR3 region has the DNA TGTGCCAGCAGTTTAGGCAGGGAAAATGAGCAGTACTTC. Translated, it gives CASSLGRENEQYF.